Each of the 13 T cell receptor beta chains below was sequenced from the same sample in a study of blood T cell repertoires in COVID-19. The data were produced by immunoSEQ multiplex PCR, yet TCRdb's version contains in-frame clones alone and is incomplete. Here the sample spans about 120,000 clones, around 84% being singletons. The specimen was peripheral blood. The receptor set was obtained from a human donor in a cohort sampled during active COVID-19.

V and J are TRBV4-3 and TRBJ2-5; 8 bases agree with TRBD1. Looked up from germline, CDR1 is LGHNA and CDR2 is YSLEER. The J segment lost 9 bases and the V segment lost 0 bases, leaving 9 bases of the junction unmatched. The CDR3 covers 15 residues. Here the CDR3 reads CASSQEGTGPVAQYF. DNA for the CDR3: TGCGCCAGCAGCCAAGAAGGGACAGGTCCGGTGGCCCAGTACTTC.

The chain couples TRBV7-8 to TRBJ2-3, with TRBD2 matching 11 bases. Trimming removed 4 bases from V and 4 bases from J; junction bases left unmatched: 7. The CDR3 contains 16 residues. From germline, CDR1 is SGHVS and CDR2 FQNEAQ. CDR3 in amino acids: CASSSRSGGAADTQYF. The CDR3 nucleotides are TGTGCCAGCAGCTCCCGTAGCGGGGGGGCCGCAGATACGCAGTATTTT.

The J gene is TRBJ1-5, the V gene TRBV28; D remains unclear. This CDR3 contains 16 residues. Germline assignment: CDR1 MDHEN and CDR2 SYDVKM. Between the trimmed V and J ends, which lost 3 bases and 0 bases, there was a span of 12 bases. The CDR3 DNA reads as TGTGCCAGCAGTTTTCCGGGGAGGGATAGCAATCAGCCCCAGCATTTT. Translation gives CASSFPGRDSNQPQHF.

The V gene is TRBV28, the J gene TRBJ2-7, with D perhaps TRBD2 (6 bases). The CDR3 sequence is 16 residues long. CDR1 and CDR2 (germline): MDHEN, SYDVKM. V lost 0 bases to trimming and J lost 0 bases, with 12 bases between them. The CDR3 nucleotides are TGTGCCAGCAGTTTATGGGATAGCGGTGCCTCCTACGAGCAGTACTTC. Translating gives CASSLWDSGASYEQYF.

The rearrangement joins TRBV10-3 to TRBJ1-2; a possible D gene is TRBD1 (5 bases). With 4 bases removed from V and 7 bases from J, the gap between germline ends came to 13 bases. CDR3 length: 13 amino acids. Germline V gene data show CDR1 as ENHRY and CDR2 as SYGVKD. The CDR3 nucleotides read TGTGCCATCAGTGGGGACTCACTTCTTGGCTACACCTTC. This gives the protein CAISGDSLLGYTF.

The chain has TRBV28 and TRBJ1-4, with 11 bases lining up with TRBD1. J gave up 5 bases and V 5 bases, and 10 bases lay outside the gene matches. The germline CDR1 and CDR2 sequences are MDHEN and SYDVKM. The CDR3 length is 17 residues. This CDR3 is CASSTRDRGFRNEKLFF. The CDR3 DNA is TGTGCCAGCAGTACCCGGGACAGGGGGTTTAGGAATGAAAAACTGTTTTTT.

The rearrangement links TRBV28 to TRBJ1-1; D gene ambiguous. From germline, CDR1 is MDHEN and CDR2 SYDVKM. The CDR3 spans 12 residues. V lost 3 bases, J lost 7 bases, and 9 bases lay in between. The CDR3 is CASSFRYFEAFF. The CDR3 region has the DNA TGTGCCAGCAGTTTTCGGTATTTTGAAGCTTTCTTT. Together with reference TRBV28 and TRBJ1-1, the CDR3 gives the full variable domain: DVKVTQSSRYLVKRTGEKVFLECVQDMDHENMFWYRQDPGLGLRLIYFSYDVKMKEKGDIPEGYSVSREKKERFSLILESASTNQTSMYLCASSFRYFEAFFGQGTRLTVV.

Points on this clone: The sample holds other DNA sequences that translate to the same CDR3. The CDR3 DNA reads TGTGCCAGCAGCTTAGGACTAGCGGGCCTGAGCTCCTACAATGAGCAGTTCTTC. Translation: CASSLGLAGLSSYNEQFF. The chain is built from TRBV7-8 and TRBJ2-1, with 10 bases that match TRBD2. The length of the CDR3 is 18 residues. V lost 1 base and J lost 0; bases outside the gene matches: 6. Per the germline V gene, CDR1 is SGHVS and CDR2 is FQNEAQ.

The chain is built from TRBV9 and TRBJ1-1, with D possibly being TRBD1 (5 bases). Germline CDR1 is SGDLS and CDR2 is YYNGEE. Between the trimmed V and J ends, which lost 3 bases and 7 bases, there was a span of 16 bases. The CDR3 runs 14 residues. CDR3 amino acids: CASSEAPSGHEAFF. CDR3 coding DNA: TGTGCCAGCAGCGAGGCCCCTTCAGGGCATGAAGCTTTCTTT.

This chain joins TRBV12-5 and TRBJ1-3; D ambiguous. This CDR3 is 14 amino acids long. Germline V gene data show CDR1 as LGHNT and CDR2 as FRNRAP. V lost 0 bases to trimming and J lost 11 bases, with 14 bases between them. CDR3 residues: CASGLVPPGYAIYF. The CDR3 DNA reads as TGTGCTAGTGGTTTGGTTCCCCCAGGTTATGCCATATATTTT.

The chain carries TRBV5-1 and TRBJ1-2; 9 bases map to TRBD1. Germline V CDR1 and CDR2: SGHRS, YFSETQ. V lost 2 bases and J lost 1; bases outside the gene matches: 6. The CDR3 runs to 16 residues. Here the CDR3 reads CASSFGGTGINYGYTF. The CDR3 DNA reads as TGCGCCAGCAGCTTCGGCGGGACAGGGATTAACTATGGCTACACCTTC.

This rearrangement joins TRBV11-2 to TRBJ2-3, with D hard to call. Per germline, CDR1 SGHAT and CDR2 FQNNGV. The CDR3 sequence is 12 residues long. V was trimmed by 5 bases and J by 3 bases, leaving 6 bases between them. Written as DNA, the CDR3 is TGTGCCAGCAGCCGACATACAGATACGCAGTATTTT. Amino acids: CASSRHTDTQYF.

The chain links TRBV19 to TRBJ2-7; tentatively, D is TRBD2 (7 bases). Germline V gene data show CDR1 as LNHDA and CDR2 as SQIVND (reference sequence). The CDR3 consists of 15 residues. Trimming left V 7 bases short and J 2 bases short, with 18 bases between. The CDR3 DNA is TGTGCCAGTACCACTACTGAGGGGGGGGCCTACGAGCAGTACTTC. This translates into CASTTTEGGAYEQYF. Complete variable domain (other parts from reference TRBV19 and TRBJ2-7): DGGITQSPKYLFRKEGQNVTLSCEQNLNHDAMYWYRQDPGQGLRLIYYSQIVNDFQKGDIAEGYSVSREKKESFPLTVTSAQKNPTAFYLCASTTTEGGAYEQYFGPGTRLTVT.